This TCR beta chain emerged from a study of T cell responses to AZD1222 COVID-19 vaccine. Looking at the study overall: Both about-4-week and about-12-week second-dose recipients were combined.

Trimming stripped 1 base from V and 0 bases from J, with 6 bases between. Germline V CDR1 and CDR2: KGHSH, LQKENI. CDR3 length equals 15 residues. Here immunoSEQ multiplex PCR was the method, and the copy in TCRdb shows in-frame clones only, minus some. The repertoire holds about 110,000 clones, with around 80% as singletons. This TCR derives from an adult in good health. The sequencing here drew on peripheral blood, taken on day 0 of AZD1222 vaccination. The chain couples TRBV18 to TRBJ1-4; D unresolved. The CDR3 bases are TGTGCCAGCTCACCACGGGTTGCAACTAATGAAAAACTGTTTTTT. This translates into CASSPRVATNEKLFF.